The clone carrying this TCR beta chain has ten or more counts. Its antigen is currently unknown. The sample belongs to a study of Graves' ophthalmopathy and Graves' hyperthyroidism. The germline V gene encodes CDR1 MNHEY and CDR2 SVGAGI. The CDR3 is 13 amino acids. Trimming cost V 4 bases and J 1 base, with 7 bases left between them. Disease in donors with ophthalmopathy had moderate-to-severe activity, CAS ≥3, NOSPECS ≥4 and under 3 months' duration. Uncontrolled infections, other autoimmune diseases, pregnancy or lactation barred patients from enrollment. Diagnosis relied on clinical symptoms, serum thyroxine, TRAb, thyroid ultrasound and orbital computed tomography. Study-wide results and caveats: Both an approximately 70% sensitivity and a roughly 72% specificity characterized the model's predictions of ophthalmopathy progression.

Amplifying from RNA transcripts, the study obtained TCR beta CDR3 regions. In the first round, RT-PCR was carried out with HTBI primers, and a multiplex PCR formed the second round. Via MiXCR, TCRdb re-called the multiplex PCR reads, giving one row per CDR3 protein. The table has 350,000 or so distinct CDR3 sequences, 15% to 20% seen once. This receptor was obtained from an adult man with Graves' ophthalmopathy. The rearrangement uses TRBV6-5 and TRBJ1-1; tentative D call: TRBD1 (5 bases). The sample comprised peripheral blood. The CDR3 protein is CASSSDTNTEAFF. As DNA, the CDR3 is TGTGCCAGCAGTTCGGACACGAACACTGAAGCTTTCTTT.